This TCR beta chain was identified in a study of cytomegalovirus exposure and HLA in healthy donors. Regarding the study as a whole: Rare TCR sequences predominated, though certain public TCRs were found in many donors.

Turning to this clone: Its specificity is unknown.

CDR3 length equals 16 residues. J lost 0 bases, V lost 6 bases, and 10 bases had no gene match. Germline V lookup: CDR1 SQVTM, CDR2 ANQGSEA. The table came from immunoSEQ multiplex PCR; TCRdb's copy has only in-frame clones and leaves some out. The sample lists 150,000 to 200,000 clones; about 85% were seen once. This rearrangement joins TRBV29-1 to TRBJ2-1, with 8 bases fitting TRBD1. The source material was PBMCs. This clonotype was sampled from a man aged 18 to 29 in good health and CMV-seropositive. For the CDR3, the DNA is TGCAGCGTCAGGACAGGGTACGGGAGCTCCTACAATGAGCAGTTCTTC. Translating gives CSVRTGYGSSYNEQFF.